A single sample gave rise to the 29 T cell receptor beta chains below, sequenced in a study of graft-versus-host responses after intestinal transplantation. The repertoire was sequenced with immunoSEQ multiplex PCR; TCRdb's copy has only in-frame clones and lacks some. The sample lists 55,000 to 75,000 clones, 84% seen once, with 0.39% in the top ten. These receptors are not linked to any known antigen. Material: unstimulated CD4+ T cells sorted from spleen or lymph node cells, obtained before transplant. The receptors here all came from a human donor who was the organ donor for an intestinal transplant.

This clone was counted a single time. V usage is TRBV7-2 and J usage is TRBJ1-6, with a possible D match to TRBD1 (5 bases). Between the trimmed V and J ends, which lost 3 bases and 9 bases, there was a span of 12 bases. CDR1 SGHTA and CDR2 FQGNSA come from the germline V gene. The CDR3 sequence is 14 residues long. This CDR3 is CASSFQGSGSPLHF. The CDR3 DNA follows: TGTGCCAGCAGCTTCCAGGGTTCGGGTTCACCCCTCCACTTT. Full variable domain (outside the CDR3, taken from reference TRBV7-2 and TRBJ1-6): GAGVSQSPSNKVTEKGKDVELRCDPISGHTALYWYRQSLGQGLEFLIYFQGNSAPDKSGLPSDRFSAERTGGSVSTLTIQRTQQEDSAVYLCASSFQGSGSPLHFGNGTRLTVT.

V and J are TRBV2 and TRBJ1-3; 9 bases map to TRBD1. Germline CDR1 is SNHLY and CDR2 is FYNNEI. The CDR3 runs to 13 residues. After removal of 8 bases from V and 9 bases from J, the junction contained 8 bases not matched to a gene. The CDR3 DNA sequence: TGTGCCAGCGTGGGGACAGGGAGGGCCACCATATATTTT. Residues: CASVGTGRATIYF.

This clone was found once. The chain joins TRBV4-1 to TRBJ2-2; D is possibly TRBD2 (5 bases). Trimming shortened V by 1 base and J by 8 bases, and 8 bases separated the two germline ends. Germline V gene lookup returns CDR1 MGHRA and CDR2 YSYEKL. The CDR3 spans 13 residues. This CDR3 is CASSQGLAGELFF. DNA of the CDR3: TGCGCCAGCAGCCAAGGCCTAGCTGGGGAGCTGTTTTTT.

J is TRBJ1-2 and V is TRBV27, with 8 bases aligning to TRBD1. Looked up from germline, CDR1 is MNHEY and CDR2 is SMNVEV (reference sequence). The CDR3 consists of 13 residues. The V and J ends lost 5 bases and 4 bases, in that order; junction bases with no gene match: 3. The CDR3 reads CASSDRGPYGYTF. The CDR3 DNA reads TGTGCCAGCAGTGACAGGGGACCCTATGGCTACACCTTC.

In its sample, this clone was seen a few times. The rearrangement uses TRBV5-6 and TRBJ2-7; the D call may be TRBD1 or TRBD2 (5 bases each). Deletions cut 0 bases from V and 7 bases from J, with 14 bases between. The germline V gene has CDR1 SGHDT and CDR2 YYEEEE. The CDR3 is 14 residues long. In nucleotides, the CDR3 is TGTGCCAGCAGCTTGGGCCCCGGGACGGGGGAGCAGTACGTC. Amino acid sequence: CASSLGPGTGEQYV.

This clone was recorded a few times. The gene calls are TRBV27 and TRBJ2-3; D is perhaps TRBD2 (6 bases). The CDR3 is 13 amino acids. Trimming took 7 bases from V and 11 from J, leaving 19 bases between them. Germline CDR1 reads MNHEY; CDR2 reads SMNVEV (reference sequence). CDR3 protein: CASTQSGGPKQYF. DNA of the CDR3: TGTGCCAGCACGCAGAGTGGAGGGCCGAAGCAGTATTTT.

CDR3 sequence (DNA): TGTGCCAGCAGCCTGGGTCGAGGGGGGGCAAAACAAGAGACCCAGTACTTC. Its protein is CASSLGRGGAKQETQYF. The rearrangement joins TRBV7-2 to TRBJ2-5; the D gene is possibly TRBD2 (7 bases). CDR3 size: 17 residues. Germline CDR1 SGHTA, CDR2 FQGNSA. Trimming cost V 5 bases and J 2 bases, with 21 bases left between them.

The table lists this clone with a count of one. The chain is built from TRBV7-8 and TRBJ2-2; tentatively, D is TRBD1 (6 bases). V lost 5 bases, J lost 5 bases, and 9 bases lay in between. CDR1 is SGHVS, CDR2 FQNEAQ, per germline. The CDR3 runs 13 residues. CDR3 protein: CASSPQGTGELFF. The CDR3 DNA reads as TGTGCCAGCAGCCCCCAGGGGACCGGGGAGCTGTTTTTT.

V usage is TRBV6-1 and J usage is TRBJ2-2; 11 bases map to TRBD2. Germline trimming cut 4 bases from V and 3 bases from J; bases unmatched to any gene: 7. CDR1 is MNHNS and CDR2 is SASEGT in the germline V gene. This CDR3 has 17 residues. The CDR3 bases are TGTGCCAGCAGTGTCGAACTAGCGGGGGCGCACACCGGGGAGCTGTTTTTT. Protein: CASSVELAGAHTGELFF.

V and J are TRBV9 and TRBJ2-7; 7 bases agree with TRBD1. The trim removed 8 bases at V and 5 bases at J, leaving 10 bases unmatched. Per the germline V gene, CDR1 is SGDLS and CDR2 is YYNGEE. The CDR3 is 13 residues long. CDR3 sequence (DNA): TGTGCCAGGGAAACAACAGGGGAAGACGAGCAGTACGTC. This codes for CARETTGEDEQYV.

The chain links TRBV21-1 to TRBJ2-7; the table's TRBD2 call for D was not verified on the DNA. TRBV21-1 is reported as a pseudogene. This CDR3 comprises 13 residues. CDR3 nucleotide sequence: TGTGCCAGCAGCAAAGGGAGGGGATACGAGCAGTACGTC. It encodes CASSKGRGYEQYV.

The chain recombines TRBV5-1 with TRBJ1-4; TRBD1 aligns across 7 bases. The CDR3 totals 15 residues. CDR1 SGHRS and CDR2 YFSETQ come from the germline V gene. The V and J ends lost 2 bases and 4 bases, in that order; junction bases with no gene match: 5. CDR3 DNA: TGCGCCAGCAGCTTCTCGGACAGGATTAATGAAAAACTGTTTTTT. Residues: CASSFSDRINEKLFF.

The rearrangement uses TRBV5-1 and TRBJ1-1; 7 bases fit TRBD1. In germline, CDR1 is SGHRS, CDR2 YFSETQ. V trimming: 0 bases; J trimming: 4 bases; junction bases outside the gene matches: 3. The CDR3 has 14 residues. The DNA for the CDR3 is TGCGCCAGCAGCTTGGAAGGGGGCACCACTGAAGCTTTCTTT. This sequence encodes CASSLEGGTTEAFF.

The V call is TRBV29-1, the J call TRBJ2-5, with 8 bases matching TRBD2. This CDR3 region has 13 residues. Germline assignment: CDR1 SQVTM and CDR2 ANQGSEA. The ends lost 6 bases at V and 1 base at J; junction bases unmatched: 4. CDR3 nucleotides: TGCAGCGTCCGAACTAGCGGCCAAGAGACCCAGTACTTC. Translating gives CSVRTSGQETQYF.

The V and J genes are TRBV14 and TRBJ1-6; D is unclear. The V and J ends lost 3 bases and 0 bases respectively, with 9 bases between them. This CDR3 comprises 16 residues. In germline, CDR1 is SGHDN, CDR2 FVKESK. The CDR3 loop is CASSQGASSYNSPLHF. The CDR3 DNA reads TGTGCCAGCAGCCAGGGAGCCAGCTCCTATAATTCACCCCTCCACTTT.

The chain recombines TRBV6-6 with TRBJ1-5, with D perhaps TRBD1 (5 bases). The germline gives CDR1 MNHNY, CDR2 SVGAGI (reference sequence). CDR3 length equals 15 residues. V lost 7 bases, J lost 4 bases, and 17 bases lay in between. CDR3 sequence (DNA): TGTGCCAGCATGCTTAGCAGGGTAGCAAATCAGCCCCAGCATTTT. Its protein is CASMLSRVANQPQHF.

This sequence joins TRBV5-4 and TRBJ2-1; 11 bases align to TRBD2. Trimming took 2 bases from V and 8 from J; bases not matched to a gene: 9. Germline CDR1 is SGHNT and CDR2 is YYREEE (reference sequence). CDR3 length: 16 amino acids. The CDR3, as DNA: TGTGCCAGCAGCTTATCCCTAGCGGGGGGCTTGGATGAGCAGTTCTTC. Its protein is CASSLSLAGGLDEQFF.

This clone was seen once. The V and J genes are TRBV4-1 and TRBJ1-4, with 7 bases aligning to TRBD1. Trimming removed 1 base from V and 7 bases from J; junction bases left unmatched: 12. The CDR3 consists of 17 residues. Germline CDR1 MGHRA, CDR2 YSYEKL. In DNA, the CDR3 is TGCGCCAGCAGCCAAGTAAGGGGACAGCCGGGAGTTGAAAAACTGTTTTTT. Translation gives CASSQVRGQPGVEKLFF.

This clone was seen only a few times. This chain links TRBV19 with TRBJ1-2, with D uncertain. The CDR3 is 13 residues long. The V and J ends lost 2 bases and 2 bases respectively, with 6 bases between them. CDR1 is LNHDA and CDR2 is SQIVND in the germline V gene (reference sequence). The CDR3 DNA follows: TGTGCCAGTAGTATACCGGGAAACTATGGCTACACCTTC. Amino acid sequence: CASSIPGNYGYTF. Filled out from reference TRBV19 and TRBJ1-2, the complete variable domain reads DGGITQSPKYLFRKEGQNVTLSCEQNLNHDAMYWYRQDPGQGLRLIYYSQIVNDFQKGDIAEGYSVSREKKESFPLTVTSAQKNPTAFYLCASSIPGNYGYTFGSGTRLTVV.

The J gene is TRBJ1-3, the V gene TRBV4-3; D is ambiguous. The germline V and J ends were trimmed by 4 bases and 1 base, with 8 bases remaining between them. Germline CDR1 LGHNA, CDR2 YSLEER. The CDR3 consists of 14 residues. The CDR3 loop reads CASSRQDSGNTIYF. CDR3 coding DNA: TGCGCCAGCAGCCGCCAGGATTCTGGAAACACCATATATTTT.

The gene calls are TRBV5-1 and TRBJ1-1; D possibly corresponds to TRBD1 (6 bases). This CDR3 has 17 amino acids. V lost 4 bases and J 5 bases, leaving 24 bases between the germline ends. In germline, CDR1 is SGHRS, CDR2 YFSETQ. The CDR3 protein is CASSPEAGARVGTEAFF. The DNA of the CDR3 is TGCGCCAGCAGCCCCGAGGCAGGGGCGAGGGTCGGGACTGAAGCTTTCTTT. Together with reference TRBV5-1 and TRBJ1-1, the CDR3 gives the full variable domain: KAGVTQTPRYLIKTRGQQVTLSCSPISGHRSVSWYQQTPGQGLQFLFEYFSETQRNKGNFPGRFSGRQFSNSRSEMNVSTLELGDSALYLCASSPEAGARVGTEAFFGQGTRLTVV.

The chain recombines TRBV7-9 with TRBJ1-2; D uncertain. Trimming cost V 5 bases and J 3 bases, with 7 bases left between them. The CDR3 loop spans 12 amino acids. Germline values: CDR1 SEHNR, CDR2 FQNEAQ (reference sequence). In DNA, the CDR3 is TGTGCCAGCAGCCCCACAGACTATGGCTACACCTTC. Translated: CASSPTDYGYTF.

V gene TRBV27 combines with J gene TRBJ1-5, with D unclear. The CDR3 runs to 11 residues. Germline loops: CDR1 MNHEY, CDR2 SMNVEV (reference sequence). Between the trimmed V and J ends, which lost 3 bases and 7 bases, there was a span of 4 bases. The CDR3 DNA sequence: TGTGCCAGCAGTTTGGGCCAGCCCCAGCATTTT. Its protein is CASSLGQPQHF.

V usage is TRBV2 and J usage is TRBJ2-5; 13 bases are shared with TRBD2. V lost 4 bases and J lost 14; bases outside the gene matches: 10. The germline CDR1 and CDR2 sequences are SNHLY and FYNNEI. The CDR3 sequence is 14 residues long. The CDR3 here is CASSVATSGGPAYF. In DNA form, the CDR3 reads TGTGCCAGCAGTGTTGCGACTAGCGGGGGGCCGGCATACTTC. Filled out from reference TRBV2 and TRBJ2-5, the complete variable domain reads EPEVTQTPSHQVTQMGQEVILRCVPISNHLYFYWYRQILGQKVEFLVSFYNNEISEKSEIFDDQFSVERPDGSNFTLKIRSTKLEDSAMYFCASSVATSGGPAYFGPGTRLLVL.

The chain recombines TRBV30 with TRBJ1-1, with a possible D match to TRBD1 (5 bases). V gave up 7 bases and J gave up 5 bases, with 14 bases separating them. The CDR3 contains 12 residues. Germline V gives CDR1 GTSNPN, CDR2 SVGIG (reference sequence). In DNA form, the CDR3 reads TGTGCCTCGTCCAGGGTTGGGACTGAAGCTTTCTTT. This codes for CASSRVGTEAFF.

V gene TRBV10-3 combines with J gene TRBJ1-4; D is ambiguous. Trimming removed 2 bases from V and 4 bases from J, with 8 bases in between. The CDR3 loop spans 14 amino acids. Germline assignment: CDR1 ENHRY and CDR2 SYGVKD. Here the CDR3 DNA reads TGTGCCATCAGTGAGATGACTAGTAATGAAAAACTGTTTTTT. Translation gives CAISEMTSNEKLFF.

This rearrangement joins TRBV29-1 to TRBJ1-2; D perhaps matches TRBD1 (5 bases). Germline CDR1 SQVTM, CDR2 ANQGSEA. This CDR3 is 13 amino acids long. V lost 4 bases, J lost 5 bases, and 14 bases lay in between. The CDR3: CSVGRTEGYGYTF. CDR3 nucleotides: TGCAGCGTTGGGAGGACGGAGGGGTATGGCTACACCTTC. Full variable domain (rest looked up from reference TRBV29-1 and TRBJ1-2): SAVISQKPSRDICQRGTSLTIQCQVDSQVTMMFWYRQQPGQSLTLIATANQGSEATYESGFVIDKFPISRPNLTFSTLTVSNMSPEDSSIYLCSVGRTEGYGYTFGSGTRLTVV.

The rearrangement uses TRBV4-1 and TRBJ2-3; TRBD2 aligns across 12 bases. J was trimmed by 5 bases and V by 0 bases; bases with no gene match: 12. Germline-derived CDR1 and CDR2 are MGHRA and YSYEKL. The CDR3 is 19 residues long. CDR3 nucleotide sequence: TGCGCCAGCAGCCAAGAGGGCGCTCTAGCGGGGGGGCCGGTAGATACGCAGTATTTT. Translation gives CASSQEGALAGGPVDTQYF.

The rearrangement uses TRBV4-3 and TRBJ1-2, with 7 bases fitting TRBD1. Unmatched junction bases numbered 8, after V lost 0 bases and J lost 4 bases. This CDR3 has 16 residues. Germline CDR1 is LGHNA and CDR2 is YSLEER. CDR3 nucleotide sequence: TGCGCCAGCAGCCAAGAGGGTAAAGGGGGCACCTATGGCTACACCTTC. This codes for CASSQEGKGGTYGYTF.